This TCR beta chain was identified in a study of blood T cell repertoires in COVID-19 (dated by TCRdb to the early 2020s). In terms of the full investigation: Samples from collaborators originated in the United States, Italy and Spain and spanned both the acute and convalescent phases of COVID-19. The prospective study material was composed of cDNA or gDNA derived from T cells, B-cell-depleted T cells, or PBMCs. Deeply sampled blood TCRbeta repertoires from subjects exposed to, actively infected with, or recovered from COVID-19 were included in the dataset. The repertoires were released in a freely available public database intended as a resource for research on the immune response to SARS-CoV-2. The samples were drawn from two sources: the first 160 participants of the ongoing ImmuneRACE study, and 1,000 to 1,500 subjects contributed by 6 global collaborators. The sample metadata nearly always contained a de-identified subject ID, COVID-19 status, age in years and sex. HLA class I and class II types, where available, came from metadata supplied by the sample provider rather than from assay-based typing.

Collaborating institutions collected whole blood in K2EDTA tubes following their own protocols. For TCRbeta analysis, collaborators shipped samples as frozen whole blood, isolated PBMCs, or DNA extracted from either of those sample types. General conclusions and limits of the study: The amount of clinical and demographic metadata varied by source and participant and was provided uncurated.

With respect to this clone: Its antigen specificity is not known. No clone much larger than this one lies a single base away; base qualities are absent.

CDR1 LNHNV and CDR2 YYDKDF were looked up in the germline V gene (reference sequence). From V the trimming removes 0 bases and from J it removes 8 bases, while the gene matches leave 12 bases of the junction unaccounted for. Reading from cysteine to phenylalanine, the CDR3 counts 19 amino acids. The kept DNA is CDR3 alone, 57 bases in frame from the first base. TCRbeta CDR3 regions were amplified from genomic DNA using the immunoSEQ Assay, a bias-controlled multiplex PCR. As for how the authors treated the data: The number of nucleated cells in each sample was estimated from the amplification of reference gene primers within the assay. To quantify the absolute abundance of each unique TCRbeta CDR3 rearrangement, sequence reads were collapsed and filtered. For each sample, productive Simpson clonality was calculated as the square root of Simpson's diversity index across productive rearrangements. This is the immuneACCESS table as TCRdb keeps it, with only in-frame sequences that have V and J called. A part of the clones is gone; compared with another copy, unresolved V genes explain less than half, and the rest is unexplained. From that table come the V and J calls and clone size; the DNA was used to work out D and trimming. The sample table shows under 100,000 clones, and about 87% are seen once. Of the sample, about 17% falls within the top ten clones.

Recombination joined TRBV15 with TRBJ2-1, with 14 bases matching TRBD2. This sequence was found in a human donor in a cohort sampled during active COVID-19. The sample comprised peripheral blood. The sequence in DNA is TGTGCCACCAGCAGAGATAGGGGACCGACTAGCGGGGGGGCACATGAGCAGTTCTTC. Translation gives CATSRDRGPTSGGAHEQFF.